Reported below is one T cell receptor (beta chain). Other DNA sequences in the sample encode the same CDR3. Vbeta (60) and Jbeta (13) primers were used in the PCR. Produced via immunoSEQ multiplex PCR; TCRdb's table is partial and in-frame only. The sample records 100,000 or so clones, around two thirds being singletons. Germline V gene lookup returns CDR1 SGHRS and CDR2 YFSETQ. V lost 2 bases and J lost 5; bases outside the gene matches: 2. The CDR3 is made up of 14 amino acids. These data belong to a study of cytomegalovirus exposure and HLA in healthy donors. Sequenced material: PBMCs. The TCR was taken from a man younger than 40 in good health and CMV-seropositive. The chain is built from TRBV5-1 and TRBJ2-3; TRBD1 matches 10 bases. The CDR3: CASSFGTGEDTQYF. As DNA, the CDR3 is TGCGCCAGCAGCTTCGGGACAGGGGAAGATACGCAGTATTTT. Full variable domain (outside the CDR3, taken from reference TRBV5-1 and TRBJ2-3): KAGVTQTPRYLIKTRGQQVTLSCSPISGHRSVSWYQQTPGQGLQFLFEYFSETQRNKGNFPGRFSGRQFSNSRSEMNVSTLELGDSALYLCASSFGTGEDTQYFGPGTRLTVL.